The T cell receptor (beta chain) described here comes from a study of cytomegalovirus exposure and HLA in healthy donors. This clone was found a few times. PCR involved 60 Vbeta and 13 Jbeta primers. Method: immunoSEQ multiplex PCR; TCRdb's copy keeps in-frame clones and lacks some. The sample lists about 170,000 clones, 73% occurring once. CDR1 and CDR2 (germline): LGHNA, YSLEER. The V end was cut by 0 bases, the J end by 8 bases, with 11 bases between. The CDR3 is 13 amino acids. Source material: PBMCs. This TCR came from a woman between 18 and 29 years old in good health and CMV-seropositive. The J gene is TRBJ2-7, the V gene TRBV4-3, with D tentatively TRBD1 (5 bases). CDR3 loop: CASSQEVRQKQYF. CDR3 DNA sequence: TGCGCCAGCAGCCAAGAAGTACGACAGAAGCAGTACTTC.